The next 22 T cell receptor beta chains were all read from a single sample in a study of blood T cell repertoires in COVID-19. Profiling relied on immunoSEQ multiplex PCR, and the TCRdb table lists in-frame clones only, not all of them. The sample carries approximately 170,000 clones, approximately 87% recorded once. The sequenced material came from peripheral blood. Receptors were obtained from a woman aged 70-85 years with acute or convalescent COVID-19.

The gene calls are TRBV5-1 and TRBJ2-2; TRBD2 matches 8 bases. This CDR3 contains 18 residues. The germline V gene encodes CDR1 SGHRS and CDR2 YFSETQ. J lost 0 bases, V lost 2 bases, and 9 bases had no gene match. The CDR3, as DNA: TGCGCCAGCAGCTTTAAGGGGCCCGGGGGGGCGAACACCGGGGAGCTGTTTTTT. This codes for CASSFKGPGGANTGELFF.

This chain joins TRBV5-4 and TRBJ2-1; TRBD2 agrees at 13 bases. V shed 0 bases, J shed 8 bases, and the junction held 5 bases outside the gene matches. The V gene's germline CDR1 is SGHNT and CDR2 YYREEE (reference sequence). This CDR3 is 16 amino acids long. The CDR3 nucleotides are TGTGCCAGCAGCTTGGGGGGACTAGCGGGAACCGATGAGCAGTTCTTC. It is translated as CASSLGGLAGTDEQFF.

Comments on this clone: One end of the junction varies from germline; a read error may be responsible. The chain carries TRBV2 and TRBJ2-7; 7 bases are shared with TRBD1. CDR3 length equals 13 residues. Germline V CDR1 and CDR2: SNHLY, FYNNEI. The CDR3 DNA is TGTGCCAGCAGTGAAGGAGCACAGGGGATCGCGAACTTC. This gives the protein CASSEGAQGIANF.

This CDR3 reads CASSPGTNPSGGYTF. CDR3 DNA sequence: TGTGCCAGCAGTCCTGGGACAAATCCGTCGGGTGGCTACACCTTC. The V and J genes are TRBV6-5 and TRBJ1-2; possible D gene TRBD1, 6 bases. The CDR3 runs 15 residues. Deletions cut 5 bases from V and 7 bases from J, with 20 bases between. Germline V lookup: CDR1 MNHEY, CDR2 SVGAGI.

The chain carries TRBV5-1 and TRBJ1-5; the match to TRBD1 covers 7 bases. Germline V gives CDR1 SGHRS, CDR2 YFSETQ. The ends lost 2 bases at V and 0 bases at J; junction bases unmatched: 2. The CDR3 contains 15 residues. CDR3: CASSFGTDSNQPQHF. CDR3 coding DNA: TGCGCCAGCAGCTTCGGGACAGATAGCAATCAGCCCCAGCATTTT.

This rearrangement joins TRBV4-1 to TRBJ1-6; 7 bases match TRBD1. The germline CDR1 and CDR2 sequences are MGHRA and YSYEKL. Trimming took 4 bases from V and 7 from J; bases not matched to a gene: 7. The CDR3 totals 15 residues. Here the CDR3 reads CASSRAETGNSPLHF. CDR3 nucleotide sequence: TGCGCCAGCAGCCGAGCCGAGACAGGGAATTCACCCCTCCACTTT.

This chain links TRBV24-1 with TRBJ2-2; perhaps TRBD2 as D (6 bases). The germline V and J ends were trimmed by 6 bases and 7 bases, with 8 bases remaining between them. Looked up from germline, CDR1 is KGHDR and CDR2 is SFDVKD. The CDR3 is 12 amino acids. The CDR3 DNA is TGTGCCACCAGTCGACTAGGCGGGGAGCTGTTTTTT. Protein sequence: CATSRLGGELFF.

V and J are TRBV28 and TRBJ2-5; 8 nucleotides agree with TRBD2. The V segment lost 1 base and the J segment 6 bases; nucleotides outside the gene matches: 13. CDR1 MDHEN and CDR2 SYDVKM come from the germline V gene. CDR3 length: 17 residues. The CDR3 bases are TGTGCCAGCAGTTTATTTGGGACTAGTAAGTCCGGGCAGACCCAGTACTTC. Protein: CASSLFGTSKSGQTQYF.

This clone was counted once. V usage is TRBV2 and J usage is TRBJ2-7, with 7 bases aligning to TRBD2. The CDR3 runs to 14 residues. The germline gives CDR1 SNHLY, CDR2 FYNNEI. Trimming at V came to 2 bases and at J to 4 bases, leaving 5 bases not matched to a gene. The CDR3 DNA reads as TGTGCCAGCAGTGAAAGACTAGCAGCATACGAGCAGTACTTC. This codes for CASSERLAAYEQYF.

V gene TRBV28 combines with J gene TRBJ1-2; tentative D call: TRBD1 (6 bases). V was shortened by 6 bases and J by 4 bases, with 15 bases between the two germline ends. CDR1 is MDHEN and CDR2 is SYDVKM in the germline V gene. The CDR3 runs to 14 residues. In DNA, the CDR3 is TGTGCCAGCAGAGTACAGGGTACGGGCTATGGCTACACCTTC. Translating it yields CASRVQGTGYGYTF.

The rearrangement joins TRBV7-9 to TRBJ1-1; a weak D match, TRBD1 (5 bases). V lost 0 bases and J 5 bases, leaving 22 bases between the germline ends. The germline CDR1 and CDR2 sequences are SEHNR and FQNEAQ (reference sequence). The CDR3 runs 18 residues. CDR3: CASSLAVGRVVLETEAFF. DNA of the CDR3: TGTGCCAGCAGCTTAGCGGTAGGCAGGGTTGTTCTGGAGACTGAAGCTTTCTTT.

The chain employs TRBV19 and TRBJ1-1, with D tentatively TRBD1 (5 bases). V was cut by 1 base and J by 0 bases, with 9 bases left in between. The length of the CDR3 is 15 residues. Germline V gene lookup returns CDR1 LNHDA and CDR2 SQIVND (reference sequence). This CDR3 is CASSIGQKMNTEAFF. CDR3 DNA sequence: TGTGCCAGTAGTATAGGACAGAAAATGAACACTGAAGCTTTCTTT.

V is TRBV5-6 and J is TRBJ1-2; TRBD1 agrees at 7 bases. The CDR3 sequence is 12 residues long. The ends lost 4 bases at V and 8 bases at J; junction bases unmatched: 5. Germline V gene data show CDR1 as SGHDT and CDR2 as YYEEEE. The CDR3 region has the DNA TGTGCCAGCAGCCCGGACAGGAACGGCTACACCTTC. Translation: CASSPDRNGYTF.

The V gene is TRBV9, the J gene TRBJ2-1, with 11 bases fitting TRBD1. The germline CDR1 and CDR2 sequences are SGDLS and YYNGEE. The CDR3 is made up of 16 amino acids. With V trimmed by 4 bases and J by 2 bases, 5 bases remained unmatched. CDR3 region: CASSSWTGGPYNEQFF. The CDR3 DNA is TGTGCCAGCAGCTCCTGGACAGGGGGCCCCTACAATGAGCAGTTCTTC.

The chain couples TRBV19 to TRBJ2-5; TRBD2 matches at 13 bases. Germline V lookup: CDR1 LNHDA, CDR2 SQIVND (reference sequence). The CDR3 spans 16 residues. The junction had 9 bases not matched to a gene; V was cut back by 6 bases and J by 5 bases. The CDR3 coding sequence is TGTGCCAGTAGCAAAACTAGCGGGGGGGCTAGCGAGACCCAGTACTTC. It yields the protein CASSKTSGGASETQYF.

The chain has TRBV30 and TRBJ2-1; D might be TRBD2 (7 bases). This CDR3 spans 15 amino acids. Trimming stripped 0 bases from V and 4 bases from J, with 13 bases between. Germline-derived CDR1 and CDR2 are GTSNPN and SVGIG (reference sequence). The CDR3 coding sequence is TGTGCCTGGAGTGTACTTGGGGGGGCGTACAATGAGCAGTTCTTC. This codes for CAWSVLGGAYNEQFF.

This clone was recorded only once. The rearrangement joins TRBV4-3 to TRBJ1-2; 8 bases fit TRBD1. The V segment lost 4 bases and the J segment 6 bases; nucleotides outside the gene matches: 10. Per the germline V gene, CDR1 is LGHNA and CDR2 is YSLEER. This CDR3 is 15 amino acids long. Written as DNA, the CDR3 is TGCGCCAGCAGCCCGAAGGGCAGGACAGGGCATGGCTACACCTTC. Translated: CASSPKGRTGHGYTF.

The J gene is TRBJ1-2, the V gene TRBV4-3; no firm D call. This CDR3 comprises 14 residues. The V end lost 0 bases, the J end lost 4 bases, and 9 bases lay between the germline ends. Germline-derived CDR1 and CDR2 are LGHNA and YSLEER. Here the CDR3 reads CASSQDRSLYGYTF. CDR3 DNA: TGCGCCAGCAGCCAAGATAGGAGCCTCTATGGCTACACCTTC.

This chain uses TRBV24-1 with TRBJ2-2; D perhaps matches TRBD2 (5 bases). The germline CDR1 and CDR2 sequences are KGHDR and SFDVKD. The CDR3 is 14 residues long. Deletions cut 4 bases from V and 3 bases from J, with 8 bases between. The CDR3 sequence: CATSDRLHTGELFF. The DNA for the CDR3 is TGTGCCACCAGTGACAGACTACACACCGGGGAGCTGTTTTTT.

The chain uses TRBV30 and TRBJ2-7, with 7 bases that match TRBD2. CDR1 GTSNPN and CDR2 SVGIG come from the germline V gene (reference sequence). The V gene end was trimmed by 2 bases and the J gene end by 3 bases; junction bases not matched to a gene: 7. The CDR3 is made up of 14 amino acids. This chain's CDR3 is CAWSNPLANYEQYF. The CDR3 nucleotides read TGTGCCTGGAGTAACCCACTAGCGAACTACGAGCAGTACTTC.

V and J are TRBV3-1 (or the pseudogene TRBV3-2) and TRBJ2-1; a weak D match, TRBD2 (6 bases). Germline V gene data show CDR1 as LGHDT and CDR2 as YNNKEL (reference sequence). The CDR3 covers 14 residues. Trimming removed 4 bases at V and 4 bases at J, with 11 bases between. Here the CDR3 DNA reads TGTGCCAGCAGCCGTGCGGGATCATACAATGAGCAGTTCTTC. Its protein product is CASSRAGSYNEQFF.

V usage is TRBV28 and J usage is TRBJ2-2; D perhaps matches TRBD2 (5 bases). The germline V and J ends were trimmed by 2 bases and 4 bases, with 11 bases remaining between them. The CDR3 runs to 15 residues. CDR1 and CDR2 from the germline V gene are MDHEN and SYDVKM. For the CDR3, the DNA is TGTGCCAGCAGTTTAGTAGCGAGGAGCACCGGGGAGCTGTTTTTT. Its translation: CASSLVARSTGELFF.